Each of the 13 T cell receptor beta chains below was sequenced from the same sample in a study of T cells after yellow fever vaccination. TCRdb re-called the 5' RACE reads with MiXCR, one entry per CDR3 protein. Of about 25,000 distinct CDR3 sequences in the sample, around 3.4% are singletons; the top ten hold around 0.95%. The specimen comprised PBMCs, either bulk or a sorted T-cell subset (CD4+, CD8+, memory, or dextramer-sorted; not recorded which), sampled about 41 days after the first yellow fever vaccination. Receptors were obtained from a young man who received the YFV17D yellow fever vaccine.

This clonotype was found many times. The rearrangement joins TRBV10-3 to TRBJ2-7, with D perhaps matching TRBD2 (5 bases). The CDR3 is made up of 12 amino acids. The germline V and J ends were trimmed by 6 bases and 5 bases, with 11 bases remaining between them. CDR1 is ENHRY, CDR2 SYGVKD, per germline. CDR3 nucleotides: TGTGCCATCAGGAGAGGGTCCCACGAGCAGTACTTC. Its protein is CAIRRGSHEQYF.

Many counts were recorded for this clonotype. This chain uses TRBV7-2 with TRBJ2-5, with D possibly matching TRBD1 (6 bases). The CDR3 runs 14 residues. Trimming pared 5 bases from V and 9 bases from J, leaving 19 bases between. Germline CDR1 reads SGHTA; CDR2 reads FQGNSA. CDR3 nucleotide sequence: TGTGCCAGCAGCCCTGGGACGAGGGGGTCGGCCCAGTACTTC. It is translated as CASSPGTRGSAQYF.

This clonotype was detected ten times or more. The CDR3 sequence is CASSYTGVNTEAFF. DNA of the CDR3: TGCGCCAGCAGCTATACCGGGGTTAACACTGAAGCTTTCTTT. The gene calls are TRBV5-1 and TRBJ1-1; D is unclear. CDR1 and CDR2 (germline): SGHRS, YFSETQ. The CDR3 sequence is 14 residues long. V lost 3 bases, J lost 2 bases, and 11 bases lay in between. Combining the CDR3 with reference TRBV5-1 and TRBJ1-1 gives the whole variable domain KAGVTQTPRYLIKTRGQQVTLSCSPISGHRSVSWYQQTPGQGLQFLFEYFSETQRNKGNFPGRFSGRQFSNSRSEMNVSTLELGDSALYLCASSYTGVNTEAFFGQGTRLTVV.

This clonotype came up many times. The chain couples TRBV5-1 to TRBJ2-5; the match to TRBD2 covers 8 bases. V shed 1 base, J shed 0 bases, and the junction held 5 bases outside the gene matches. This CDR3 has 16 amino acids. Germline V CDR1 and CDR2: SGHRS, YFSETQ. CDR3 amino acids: CASSLLGRGDQETQYF. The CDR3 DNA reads TGCGCCAGCAGCTTGCTGGGGCGGGGGGACCAAGAGACCCAGTACTTC.

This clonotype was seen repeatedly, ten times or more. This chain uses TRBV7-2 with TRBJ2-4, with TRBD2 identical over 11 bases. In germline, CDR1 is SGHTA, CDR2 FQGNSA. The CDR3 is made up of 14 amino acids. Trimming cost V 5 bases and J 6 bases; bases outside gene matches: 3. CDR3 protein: CASSLGTSGNIQYF. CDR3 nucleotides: TGTGCCAGCAGCCTCGGGACTAGCGGAAACATTCAGTACTTC.

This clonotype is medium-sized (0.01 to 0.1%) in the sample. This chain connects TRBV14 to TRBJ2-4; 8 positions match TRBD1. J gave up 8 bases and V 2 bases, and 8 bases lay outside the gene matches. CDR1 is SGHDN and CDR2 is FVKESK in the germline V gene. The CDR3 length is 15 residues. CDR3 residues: CASSQLTGGSDIQYF. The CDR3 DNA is TGTGCCAGCAGCCAACTTACAGGGGGGTCGGACATTCAGTACTTC.

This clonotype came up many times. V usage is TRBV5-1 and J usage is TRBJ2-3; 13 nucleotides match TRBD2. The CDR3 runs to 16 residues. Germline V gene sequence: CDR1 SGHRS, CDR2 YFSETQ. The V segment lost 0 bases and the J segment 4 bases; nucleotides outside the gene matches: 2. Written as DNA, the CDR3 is TGCGCCAGCAGCTTGGCCACTAGCGGGGGGGCAGATACGCAGTATTTT. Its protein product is CASSLATSGGADTQYF. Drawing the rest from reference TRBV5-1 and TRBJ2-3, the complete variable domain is KAGVTQTPRYLIKTRGQQVTLSCSPISGHRSVSWYQQTPGQGLQFLFEYFSETQRNKGNFPGRFSGRQFSNSRSEMNVSTLELGDSALYLCASSLATSGGADTQYFGPGTRLTVL.

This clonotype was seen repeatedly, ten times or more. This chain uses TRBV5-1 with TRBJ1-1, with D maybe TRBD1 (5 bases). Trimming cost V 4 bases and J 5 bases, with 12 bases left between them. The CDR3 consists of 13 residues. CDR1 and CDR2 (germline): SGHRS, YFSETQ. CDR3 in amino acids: CASSPGTATEAFF. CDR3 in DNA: TGCGCCAGCAGCCCCGGGACCGCTACTGAAGCTTTCTTT.

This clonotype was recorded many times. The CDR3 sequence is CASSESGPTQYF. The CDR3 DNA follows: TGTGCCAGCAGTGAATCAGGACCTACGCAGTATTTT. The genes are TRBV25-1 and TRBJ2-3; the D is unclear. Germline V gene data show CDR1 as MGHDK and CDR2 as SYGVNS. The CDR3 sequence is 12 residues long. The V end was cut by 1 base, the J end by 8 bases, with 7 bases between.

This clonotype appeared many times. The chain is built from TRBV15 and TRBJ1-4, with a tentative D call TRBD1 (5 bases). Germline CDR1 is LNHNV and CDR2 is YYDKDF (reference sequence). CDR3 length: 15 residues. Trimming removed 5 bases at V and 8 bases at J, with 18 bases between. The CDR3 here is CATSAPGREEEKLFF. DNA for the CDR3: TGTGCCACCAGCGCCCCAGGGAGGGAAGAAGAAAAACTGTTTTTT.

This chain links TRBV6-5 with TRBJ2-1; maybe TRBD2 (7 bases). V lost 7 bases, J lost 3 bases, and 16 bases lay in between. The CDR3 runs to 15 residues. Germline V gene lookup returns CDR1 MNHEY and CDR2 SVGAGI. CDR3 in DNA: TGTGCCAGCACCCTGGGGGGGGGCCGCTACAATGAGCAGTTCTTC. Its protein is CASTLGGGRYNEQFF.

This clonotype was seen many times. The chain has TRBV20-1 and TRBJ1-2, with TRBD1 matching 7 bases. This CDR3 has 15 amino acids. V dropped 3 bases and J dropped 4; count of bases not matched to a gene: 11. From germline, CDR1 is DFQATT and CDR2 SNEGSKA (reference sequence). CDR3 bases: TGCAGTGCTAGCCCCAGCCAGGGGGTGATCTATGGCTACACCTTC. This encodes CSASPSQGVIYGYTF.

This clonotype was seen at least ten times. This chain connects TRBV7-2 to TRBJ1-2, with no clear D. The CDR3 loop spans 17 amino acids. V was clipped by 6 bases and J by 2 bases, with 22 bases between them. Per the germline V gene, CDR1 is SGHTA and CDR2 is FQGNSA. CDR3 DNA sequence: TGTGCCAGCAGACCCCCGAGCACAGTGGTTTTGAACTATGGCTACACCTTC. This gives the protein CASRPPSTVVLNYGYTF.